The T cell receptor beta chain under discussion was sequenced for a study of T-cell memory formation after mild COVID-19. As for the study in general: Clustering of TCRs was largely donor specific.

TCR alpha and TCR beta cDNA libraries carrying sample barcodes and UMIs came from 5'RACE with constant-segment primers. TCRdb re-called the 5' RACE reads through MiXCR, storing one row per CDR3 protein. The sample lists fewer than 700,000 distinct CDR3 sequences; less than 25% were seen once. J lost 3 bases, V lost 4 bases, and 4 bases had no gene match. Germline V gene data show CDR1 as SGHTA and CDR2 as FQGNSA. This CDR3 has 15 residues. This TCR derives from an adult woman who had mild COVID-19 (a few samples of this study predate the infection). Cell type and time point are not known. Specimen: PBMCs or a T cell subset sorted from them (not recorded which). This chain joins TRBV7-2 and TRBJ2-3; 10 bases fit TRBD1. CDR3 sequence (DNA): TGTGCCAGCAGCTACCGGACAGGGGGGACAGATACGCAGTATTTT. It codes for CASSYRTGGTDTQYF. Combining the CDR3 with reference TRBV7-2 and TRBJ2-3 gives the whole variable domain GAGVSQSPSNKVTEKGKDVELRCDPISGHTALYWYRQSLGQGLEFLIYFQGNSAPDKSGLPSDRFSAERTGGSVSTLTIQRTQQEDSAVYLCASSYRTGGTDTQYFGPGTRLTVL.